This TCR beta chain was sequenced in a study of T cell clonotyping in hematopoietic cell transplantation (dated by TCRdb to the early 2020s). Turning to the overall study: In the study, 135 blood samples were gathered from approximately 35 consecutive transplant recipients and their related donors. Recruitment of patients was conducted between 2015 and January 2017, and follow-up was continued until late 2020 or death.

Study-wide findings and limitations: Recipient repertoires showed only a small fraction of overlap with donor repertoires, and over 95% appeared de novo at the given depth. After transplant, TCR diversity in recipients dropped, and pathologically expanded clonotypes climbed progressively between day 30 and day 180. Inverse Simpson Index values from donors and from recipients before transplant predicted broader TCR repertoire diversity after transplant. The sample size was limited and the cells went unsorted, which meant the CD4 and CD8 repertoire contributions could not be told apart.

From its cysteine to its phenylalanine, the CDR3 spans 15 amino acids. Solely the CDR3 DNA is kept, with 45 bases framed from the first base. Reading the germline V gene (reference sequence) gives CDR1 SGHNT and CDR2 YYREEE. Trimming takes 0 bases from V and 1 base from J, and the germline ends sit 8 bases apart. Concerning this clone: The target of this receptor is not known. Per-base quality was not reported, and no clone a single base away is much larger than it.

TCR beta CDR3 regions were amplified from genomic DNA with the immunoSEQ assay, a bias-controlled multiplex PCR using V- and J-specific primers. A proprietary barcode and Illumina adapter sequences were added to the CDR3 amplicons in a second PCR step. CDR3 libraries were sequenced on an Illumina MiSeq instrument. In the source study's methods: immunoSEQ Analyzer 3.0 was used for export and quality control, with R Bioconductor and Immunarch used for downstream analyses. Only productive rearrangements in the normalized downsampled data set went into calculating the repertoire metrics. In the normalized cohort, clonotypes with more than 5 templates were defined as pathologically expanded. The Inverse Simpson Index was used to measure repertoire diversity. To capture all clonotypes, the CMV-specificity analyses were run on the non-normalized data set. This immuneACCESS table, as held by TCRdb, lists in-frame sequences with V and J called but not all clones. Of the missing ones, under half trace to an unresolved V gene in checked studies; the others have no known cause. From that table come the V and J calls and clone size; the DNA was used to work out D and trimming. Within this sample are about 69,000 clones, with around 94% of them counted one time only. Under 2% of the sample rests with the top ten.

Related transplant donors provided blood samples for TCR beta sequencing. Nuclei Lysis Solution was used to extract genomic DNA from fresh or cryopreserved unfractionated peripheral blood mononuclear cells. Sequencing was performed on peripheral blood mononuclear cells. The chain is assembled from TRBV5-4 and TRBJ1-5; a tentative D match to TRBD1 spans 6 bases. The sequence was collected from a man over 45 in good health. Some clones in this sample may be carry-over from other donors' samples. The DNA sequence is as follows: TGTGCCAGCAGCTTGGGTACAGGGAGCAATCAGCCCCAGCATTTT. It encodes CASSLGTGSNQPQHF.